This entry lists 32 T cell receptor beta chains sequenced from one sample in a study of patients and donors after allogeneic stem cell transplantation. TCRdb re-derived calls from the RT-PCR reads in MiXCR, one entry per CDR3 protein. The profile shows tens of thousands of distinct CDR3 sequences, 7% to 8.5% of them singletons. Material for sequencing was blood, either unsorted or a sorted T cell fraction (not recorded which). These receptors all come from a human donor who was either an allogeneic HSCT recipient or a stem cell or donor lymphocyte infusion donor (not recorded which). It is not recorded whose cells these are; they may come from a transplant donor.

This clonotype was detected ten times or more. The chain carries TRBV6-1 and TRBJ1-3, with 8 bases identical to TRBD1. CDR1 MNHNS and CDR2 SASEGT come from the germline V gene. V dropped 8 bases and J dropped 3; count of bases not matched to a gene: 6. The CDR3 length is 14 residues. Written as DNA, the CDR3 is TGTGCCAGCCGCCAGGGGGCAAGTGGAAACACCATATATTTT. The encoded protein is CASRQGASGNTIYF.

Ten or more counts support this clonotype. This chain connects TRBV5-1 to TRBJ2-3; TRBD2 aligns across 15 bases. From germline, CDR1 is SGHRS and CDR2 YFSETQ. Trimming at V came to 3 bases and at J to 6 bases, leaving 14 bases not matched to a gene. The CDR3 covers 19 residues. The CDR3: CASSSRTSGRAFFSDTQYF. CDR3 DNA sequence: TGCGCCAGCAGCTCCCGGACTAGCGGGAGGGCATTTTTTTCGGATACGCAGTATTTT.

This clonotype was detected many times. The chain links TRBV7-2 to TRBJ2-2; 12 bases are a match to TRBD2. This CDR3 is 15 amino acids long. The germline V gene encodes CDR1 SGHTA and CDR2 FQGNSA. V trimming: 4 bases; J trimming: 7 bases; junction bases outside the gene matches: 4. CDR3 sequence reads: CASSSLAGGGGELFF. DNA of the CDR3: TGTGCCAGCAGCTCGCTAGCGGGGGGGGGCGGGGAGCTGTTTTTT. Using reference TRBV7-2 and TRBJ2-2 for the parts outside the CDR3, the full variable domain is GAGVSQSPSNKVTEKGKDVELRCDPISGHTALYWYRQSLGQGLEFLIYFQGNSAPDKSGLPSDRFSAERTGGSVSTLTIQRTQQEDSAVYLCASSSLAGGGGELFFGEGSRLTVL.

The table lists this clonotype with a few counts. This rearrangement joins TRBV19 to TRBJ2-2; D assignment may be TRBD1 or TRBD2 (5 bases each). In germline, CDR1 is LNHDA, CDR2 SQIVND (reference sequence). The CDR3 loop spans 14 amino acids. The V end lost 7 bases, the J end lost 7 bases, and 16 bases lay between the germline ends. The CDR3 nucleotides are TGTGCCAGTACCCCCGGGGCGAGGGTCGGGGAGCTGTTTTTT. Its translation: CASTPGARVGELFF.

This clonotype was recorded at least ten times. This chain links TRBV7-9 with TRBJ1-4, with D maybe TRBD1 (6 bases). V gave up 8 bases and J gave up 7 bases, with 17 bases separating them. This CDR3 is 14 amino acids long. From germline, CDR1 is SEHNR and CDR2 FQNEAQ (reference sequence). The CDR3: CASVFVTGTEKLFF. DNA of the CDR3: TGTGCCAGCGTCTTCGTAACAGGGACTGAAAAACTGTTTTTT.

This clonotype was detected a few times. V usage is TRBV9 and J usage is TRBJ2-1; perhaps TRBD2 as D (6 bases). Per germline, CDR1 SGDLS and CDR2 YYNGEE. V dropped 4 bases and J dropped 0 bases, with 8 bases sitting between them. CDR3 length: 14 amino acids. CDR3: CASSRDSSYNEQFF. DNA for the CDR3: TGTGCCAGCAGCCGGGACTCCTCCTACAATGAGCAGTTCTTC. Looking up the rest from reference TRBV9 and TRBJ2-1 gives the full variable domain: DSGVTQTPKHLITATGQRVTLRCSPRSGDLSVYWYQQSLDQGLQFLIQYYNGEERAKGNILERFSAQQFPDLHSELNLSSLELGDSALYFCASSRDSSYNEQFFGPGTRLTVL.

At least ten counts were recorded for this clonotype. V is TRBV5-4 and J is TRBJ2-3, with D possibly TRBD1 on 5 matching bases. Trimming removed 2 bases at V and 2 bases at J, with 9 bases between. CDR1 and CDR2 (germline): SGHNT, YYREEE (reference sequence). The CDR3 spans 14 residues. In DNA, the CDR3 is TGTGCCAGCAGCTTCGGACACGACACAGATACGCAGTATTTT. Translated: CASSFGHDTDTQYF.

This clonotype was picked up a small number of times. The gene calls are TRBV28 and TRBJ1-2; 7 bases line up with TRBD1. Germline V CDR1 and CDR2: MDHEN, SYDVKM. This CDR3 has 15 amino acids. Unmatched junction bases numbered 8, after V lost 5 bases and J lost 2 bases. The CDR3, as DNA: TGTGCCAGCAGTCCGGCGACAGGGCGAAACTATGGCTACACCTTC. It is translated as CASSPATGRNYGYTF.

In this sample, this clonotype turned up many times. This rearrangement joins TRBV20-1 to TRBJ2-2; 15 bases match TRBD2. The length of the CDR3 is 21 residues. CDR1 and CDR2 from the germline V gene are DFQATT and SNEGSKA (reference sequence). V shed 1 base and J 3 bases; nucleotides not matched to a gene: 15. CDR3 DNA: TGCAGTGCTAGAGTCCAAAGTCCCGGACTAGCGGGGGGGCGGTACACCGGGGAGCTGTTTTTT. The encoded protein is CSARVQSPGLAGGRYTGELFF.

This clonotype was seen ten or more times. The CDR3 protein is CASSLPAAMAYSNQPQHF. As DNA, the CDR3 is TGTGCCAGCAGTTTACCCGCCGCCATGGCTTATAGCAATCAGCCCCAGCATTTT. This sequence joins TRBV28 and TRBJ1-5, with D unresolved. Germline values: CDR1 MDHEN, CDR2 SYDVKM. Between the trimmed V and J ends, which lost 2 bases and 0 bases, there was a span of 17 bases. The CDR3 is made up of 18 amino acids. Supplemented by reference TRBV28 and TRBJ1-5, the full variable domain reads DVKVTQSSRYLVKRTGEKVFLECVQDMDHENMFWYRQDPGLGLRLIYFSYDVKMKEKGDIPEGYSVSREKKERFSLILESASTNQTSMYLCASSLPAAMAYSNQPQHFGDGTRLSIL.

This chain links TRBV7-9 with TRBJ1-1, with 7 bases matching TRBD1. V shed 5 bases and J 7 bases; nucleotides not matched to a gene: 4. Germline V CDR1 and CDR2: SEHNR, FQNEAQ (reference sequence). The CDR3 totals 12 residues. The chain's CDR3 is CASSLGQLEAFF. CDR3 DNA sequence: TGTGCCAGCAGCCTGGGACAGCTTGAAGCTTTCTTT.

This clonotype was recorded many times. The chain uses TRBV7-9 and TRBJ2-7; D might be TRBD2 (5 bases). From germline, CDR1 is SEHNR and CDR2 FQNEAQ (reference sequence). The CDR3 is made up of 11 amino acids. Deletions cut 5 bases from V and 8 bases from J, with 10 bases between. DNA of the CDR3: TGTGCCAGCAGCCCCCGGGATAAGCAGTACTTC. It yields the protein CASSPRDKQYF.

The chain joins TRBV7-9 to TRBJ1-2; D possibly corresponds to TRBD1 (5 bases). With 7 bases removed from V and 4 bases from J, the gap between germline ends came to 22 bases. Germline values: CDR1 SEHNR, CDR2 FQNEAQ (reference sequence). This CDR3 has 16 amino acids. The chain's CDR3 is CASTHLRVQGVYGYTF. The CDR3 DNA sequence: TGTGCCAGCACCCACCTTAGGGTTCAGGGCGTCTATGGCTACACCTTC.

The chain is built from TRBV24-1 and TRBJ2-1, with D perhaps matching TRBD1 or TRBD2 (6 bases each). The CDR3 loop spans 15 amino acids. In germline, CDR1 is KGHDR, CDR2 SFDVKD. V lost 3 bases to trimming and J lost 7 bases, with 15 bases between them. DNA for the CDR3: TGTGCCACCAGTGATACCCGACTAGGGGGGAATGAGCAGTTCTTC. Translated: CATSDTRLGGNEQFF.

At least ten counts were recorded for this clonotype. The V and J genes are TRBV7-9 and TRBJ1-2; D is ambiguous. Germline V lookup: CDR1 SEHNR, CDR2 FQNEAQ (reference sequence). Trimming stripped 0 bases from V and 5 bases from J, with 10 bases between. This CDR3 is 14 amino acids long. The CDR3 DNA is TGTGCCAGCAGCTTAGCGTCACAGACTTATGGCTACACCTTC. This encodes CASSLASQTYGYTF.

This clonotype was counted only a few times. V and J are TRBV5-5 and TRBJ2-1, with TRBD1 matching over 7 bases. Germline trimming cut 4 bases from V and 2 bases from J; bases unmatched to any gene: 6. Germline V gene sequence: CDR1 SGHKS, CDR2 YYEKEE (reference sequence). This CDR3 comprises 15 residues. The CDR3 loop reads CASSVDRAPYNEQFF. The CDR3 DNA follows: TGTGCCAGCAGCGTAGACAGGGCGCCCTACAATGAGCAGTTCTTC.

This clonotype has only a few counts. V gene TRBV28 combines with J gene TRBJ2-5; 10 nucleotides agree with TRBD2. The CDR3 extends over 15 amino acids. Trimming took 4 bases from V and 5 from J; bases not matched to a gene: 7. Germline V gene sequence: CDR1 MDHEN, CDR2 SYDVKM. As DNA, the CDR3 is TGTGCCAGCAGTTACCTAGCGGGAGTCCCTGAGACCCAGTACTTC. Protein: CASSYLAGVPETQYF.

The sample holds a few counts of this clonotype. The chain links TRBV10-2 to TRBJ1-3; D remains unclear. The CDR3 contains 16 residues. Deletions cut 8 bases from V and 0 bases from J, with 17 bases between. Germline values: CDR1 WSHSY, CDR2 SAAADI. CDR3 nucleotide sequence: TGCGCCAGCGGGAAGGCTGGCTGCAACTCTGGAAACACCATATATTTT. Translating gives CASGKAGCNSGNTIYF.

This clonotype was counted many times. V and J are TRBV29-1 and TRBJ2-3, with D perhaps matching TRBD2 (6 bases). V lost 6 bases and J 5 bases, leaving 24 bases between the germline ends. The CDR3 runs 16 residues. Looked up from germline, CDR1 is SQVTM and CDR2 is ANQGSEA. The CDR3 bases are TGCAGCGTCGGACTATCAATGACCCTGCGAGGAGATACGCAGTATTTT. Protein sequence: CSVGLSMTLRGDTQYF.

This clonotype was recorded at least ten times. The V and J genes are TRBV5-1 and TRBJ1-1; D gene unclear. V was trimmed by 0 bases and J by 6 bases, leaving 18 bases between them. Germline V gene lookup returns CDR1 SGHRS and CDR2 YFSETQ. This CDR3 is built from 16 residues. CDR3 amino acids: CASSLGPSGEVAEAFF. The CDR3 nucleotides read TGCGCCAGCAGCTTGGGGCCAAGCGGGGAAGTAGCTGAAGCTTTCTTT. The variable domain in full, completed from reference TRBV5-1 and TRBJ1-1, reads KAGVTQTPRYLIKTRGQQVTLSCSPISGHRSVSWYQQTPGQGLQFLFEYFSETQRNKGNFPGRFSGRQFSNSRSEMNVSTLELGDSALYLCASSLGPSGEVAEAFFGQGTRLTVV.

The chain employs TRBV7-9 and TRBJ2-3; no clear D. Germline-derived CDR1 and CDR2 are SEHNR and FQNEAQ (reference sequence). This CDR3 comprises 13 residues. Between the trimmed V and J ends, which lost 4 bases and 2 bases, there was a span of 7 bases. The CDR3 DNA reads TGTGCCAGCAGCTGGGTTTCCACAGATACGCAGTATTTT. Protein: CASSWVSTDTQYF.

This clonotype was picked up many times. V is TRBV2 and J is TRBJ1-5; unclear D gene. The CDR3 covers 13 residues. The germline V and J ends were trimmed by 7 bases and 8 bases, with 15 bases remaining between them. Germline lookup yields CDR1 SNHLY and CDR2 FYNNEI. The CDR3 region is CASIAGYAKPQHF. The CDR3 DNA reads TGTGCCAGCATCGCCGGGTACGCAAAGCCCCAGCATTTT.

This clonotype was detected ten times or more. The chain recombines TRBV7-9 with TRBJ1-5; D is perhaps TRBD1 (6 bases). CDR1 and CDR2 from the germline V gene are SEHNR and FQNEAQ (reference sequence). This CDR3 contains 15 residues. With 6 bases removed from V and 4 bases from J, the gap between germline ends came to 16 bases. CDR3 DNA sequence: TGTGCCAGCAGTGCCACAGGGCGGGTTAATCAGCCCCAGCATTTT. This translates into CASSATGRVNQPQHF.

The chain recombines TRBV12-3 or TRBV12-4 with TRBJ1-1, with unresolved D. This CDR3 comprises 15 residues. V lost 6 bases, J lost 1 base, and 15 bases lay in between. In DNA, the CDR3 is TGTGCCAGCAGAAATTCAGGCCCACGGAACACTGAAGCTTTCTTT. This sequence encodes CASRNSGPRNTEAFF.

This clonotype turned up a few times. The chain carries TRBV5-8 and TRBJ1-6; possible D gene TRBD1, 6 bases. CDR1 and CDR2 (germline): SGHTS, YDEGEE. V was shortened by 0 bases and J by 10 bases, with 17 bases between the two germline ends. The CDR3 runs to 16 residues. This CDR3 reads CASSLERGSKASPLHF. The CDR3, as DNA: TGTGCCAGCAGCTTGGAGAGGGGGAGCAAGGCCTCACCCCTCCACTTT.

The count of this clonotype is one. The CDR3 bases are TGCAGTGCTTTACCAGGGAAATCAAATTCACCCCTCCACTTT. It translates to CSALPGKSNSPLHF. The chain carries TRBV20-1 and TRBJ1-6, with D possibly being TRBD1 (5 bases). Germline V gives CDR1 DFQATT, CDR2 SNEGSKA (reference sequence). With 5 bases removed from V and 7 bases from J, the gap between germline ends came to 15 bases. This CDR3 has 14 amino acids.

V usage is TRBV5-4 and J usage is TRBJ1-1, with D uncertain. In germline, CDR1 is SGHNT, CDR2 YYREEE (reference sequence). Trimming took 4 bases from V and 4 from J, leaving 17 bases between them. The CDR3 totals 15 residues. For the CDR3, the DNA is TGTGCCAGCAGCCACACCCAGGATTTGGGCACTGAAGCTTTCTTT. Its translation is CASSHTQDLGTEAFF.

This clonotype has a count of ten or more. This sequence joins TRBV20-1 and TRBJ2-5, with D perhaps matching TRBD1 (5 bases). Trimming left V 0 bases short and J 0 bases short, with 14 bases between. The CDR3 runs to 16 residues. Germline-derived CDR1 and CDR2 are DFQATT and SNEGSKA (reference sequence). CDR3 protein: CSARDLTAQYQETQYF. The CDR3 nucleotides read TGCAGTGCTAGAGATCTGACAGCCCAGTACCAAGAGACCCAGTACTTC.

At least ten counts were recorded for this clonotype. This chain uses TRBV7-2 with TRBJ2-3; no firm D call. Trimming shortened V by 5 bases and J by 0 bases, and 12 bases separated the two germline ends. The CDR3 covers 15 residues. Germline V CDR1 and CDR2: SGHTA, FQGNSA. CDR3 amino acids: CASSRSVPSTDTQYF. Here the CDR3 DNA reads TGTGCCAGCAGCCGATCGGTACCGAGCACAGATACGCAGTATTTT.

Only a few counts were recorded for this clonotype. The chain employs TRBV9 and TRBJ2-2, with D possibly matching TRBD2 (6 bases). CDR3 length: 13 residues. Germline-derived CDR1 and CDR2 are SGDLS and YYNGEE. V lost 3 bases and J 4 bases, leaving 7 bases between the germline ends. CDR3 loop: CASSAGSTGELFF. The CDR3 DNA reads TGTGCCAGCAGCGCCGGGAGCACCGGGGAGCTGTTTTTT. Combining the CDR3 with reference TRBV9 and TRBJ2-2 gives the whole variable domain DSGVTQTPKHLITATGQRVTLRCSPRSGDLSVYWYQQSLDQGLQFLIQYYNGEERAKGNILERFSAQQFPDLHSELNLSSLELGDSALYFCASSAGSTGELFFGEGSRLTVL.

The table lists this clonotype with many counts. The rearrangement joins TRBV7-3 to TRBJ2-7; the D is unclear. V lost 1 base and J lost 0, with 10 bases in between. Germline V gives CDR1 SGHTA, CDR2 FQGTGA. The CDR3 length is 15 residues. The CDR3 DNA follows: TGTGCCAGCAGCTTAATATTGAGAACCTCCTACGAGCAGTACTTC. Translated, it gives CASSLILRTSYEQYF.

This clonotype was counted many times. V is TRBV7-2 and J is TRBJ1-2; D uncertain. This CDR3 has 15 amino acids. V lost 5 bases, J lost 4 bases, and 17 bases lay in between. Germline values: CDR1 SGHTA, CDR2 FQGNSA. CDR3 coding DNA: TGTGCCAGCAGCGTCCAGGCAGTTATGGGCTATGGCTACACCTTC. Its translation: CASSVQAVMGYGYTF.